A selection of T cell receptor beta chains follows, all from one sample in a study of blood T cell repertoires in COVID-19. The method was immunoSEQ multiplex PCR; TCRdb's version includes in-frame clones alone and lacks a portion of them. The sample has about 330,000 clones, around nine tenths seen once; the top ten hold approximately 4%. Material for sequencing was peripheral blood. These receptors all stem from a woman in her forties or fifties with active or convalescent COVID-19. Both conserved end residues are part of each CDR3.

v_gene: TRBV7-6; CDR3aa: CASSSPGTGSYNEQFF
v_gene: TRBV7-9; CDR3aa: CASSPGTADNSPLHF
v_gene: TRBV18; CDR3aa: CASSPRGLNPGELFF
v_gene: TRBV15; CDR3aa: CATSRPLRTGGEGYGYTF
v_gene: TRBV6-6; CDR3aa: CASSPTPGVPGYEQYF
v_gene: TRBV7-9; CDR3aa: CASSQGTALEAFF
v_gene: TRBV30; CDR3aa: CAWRWGQGLYNSPLHF
v_gene: TRBV5-3; CDR3aa: CARSLSRRKREGPQSYNEQFF
v_gene: TRBV7-6; CDR3aa: CASSLSAGGTIEQYF
v_gene: TRBV5-4; CDR3aa: CASSLWRQGFTDTQYF
v_gene: TRBV28; CDR3aa: CASSPRQLNYGYTF
v_gene: TRBV27; CDR3aa: CASSLVGLAGTDTQYF
v_gene: TRBV29-1; CDR3aa: CSVEENSGRPYEQYF
v_gene: TRBV14; CDR3aa: CASRGAANEKLFF
v_gene: TRBV2; CDR3aa: CASSESGTLSTDTQYF
v_gene: TRBV7-9; CDR3aa: CASSTGQAVQNTEAFF
v_gene: TRBV29-1; CDR3aa: CSTGKGTDTQYF
v_gene: TRBV7-2; CDR3aa: CASSLVGTTGSNTEAFF
v_gene: TRBV27; CDR3aa: CASSLLTSPGSPLHF
v_gene: TRBV3-1/TRBV3-2; CDR3aa: CASSQRGTRGGYTF
v_gene: TRBV5-4; CDR3aa: CASSLAREMNTEAFF
v_gene: TRBV27; CDR3aa: CASTGGRGTDTQYF
v_gene: TRBV7-9; CDR3aa: CASSPRTGEGNEQYF
v_gene: TRBV5-6; CDR3aa: CASSLAAGPGYTF
v_gene: TRBV5-1; CDR3aa: CASRIAGANTGELFF
v_gene: TRBV4-1; CDR3aa: CASSQEVQALLYGYTF
v_gene: TRBV5-1; CDR3aa: CASSLNPEYEQYF
v_gene: TRBV12-3/TRBV12-4; CDR3aa: CASSLIGRETQYF
v_gene: TRBV10-1; CDR3aa: CASKGDRGYTF
v_gene: TRBV7-6; CDR3aa: CASSSGQLNYGYTF
v_gene: TRBV19; CDR3aa: CASRTGAWMDTEAFF
v_gene: TRBV18; CDR3aa: CASSPNRETQYF
v_gene: TRBV5-1; CDR3aa: CASSPPTGGEDYGYTF